This T cell receptor beta chain was captured in a study of blood T cell repertoires in COVID-19. Overall study: Samples of COVID-19 (acute and convalescent) were obtained from the United States, Italy and Spain. The analysed material was cDNA or gDNA that came from T cells, B-cell-depleted T cells, or PBMCs.

Deletions cut 6 bases from V and 7 bases from J, with 19 bases between. CDR3 size: 15 residues. CDR1 and CDR2 (germline): LNHDA, SQIVND (reference sequence). Per the original methods: How many nucleated cells were present was estimated from reference gene primer amplification. Only in-frame clones appear in the TCRdb table, and some are missing; sequencing was by immunoSEQ multiplex PCR. V and J calls and clone size follow that table, whereas D and trimming were derived from the DNA. This sample has about 270,000 clones, with about four fifths found just once. V gene TRBV19 combines with J gene TRBJ2-1; tentatively, D is TRBD2 (5 bases). This receptor was taken from a woman aged 55 to 70 with active or convalescent COVID-19. Sequenced input: peripheral blood. The CDR3 reads CASRISDWVWNEQFF. As DNA, the CDR3 is TGTGCCAGTAGAATCTCGGACTGGGTCTGGAATGAGCAGTTCTTC.